This T cell receptor (beta chain) is from a study of cytomegalovirus exposure and HLA in healthy donors. About the research overall: For the 300 to 400 genotyped donors, approximately 82% fell within the Caucasian-associated ancestry cluster.

Trimming cost V 4 bases and J 5 bases, with 13 bases left between them. The germline V gene encodes CDR1 SGHDT and CDR2 YYEEEE. The CDR3 contains 13 residues. About this clone: The antigen is undetermined.

Researchers ran the PCR with 60 Vbeta and 13 Jbeta primers. Data came from immunoSEQ multiplex PCR; TCRdb stores just in-frame clones and leaves some out. The repertoire shows 55,000 to 75,000 clones; the top ten hold 1.7%. Overall study findings and caveats: As a later analysis revealed, the rate of TCR association differed by HLA locus, with DRB1 most and HLA-C fewest. CMV serostatus was the sole immune exposure information available.

Source material: PBMCs. The TCR sequence derives from a woman in her twenties or thirties in good health and CMV-seronegative. The chain employs TRBV5-6 and TRBJ2-7; the D gene is possibly TRBD1 (6 bases). CDR3: CASSVTGQNEQYF. CDR3 nucleotides: TGTGCCAGCAGCGTGACCGGACAGAACGAGCAGTACTTC.